The TCR beta chain under discussion was sequenced for a study of shared clonotypes between healthy human individuals (dated by TCRdb to about 2020). Describing the broader study: The cohort included three men and two women between 18 and 49 years of age. For each donor, CD4 naive and CD4 memory were each given three plates, CD8 naive was given two plates, and CD8 memory was given one plate. The study deeply sequenced blood TCR repertoires of five healthy adults to estimate repertoire size and the extent of clonotype sharing between individuals. To increase sequencing depth and limit assay-specific biases, different laboratories used diverse techniques to prepare libraries and sequence TCR repertoires. Per donor, leukapheresis produced somewhere between about 0.94 and 9 billion PBMCs.

To note about this clone: Its recognized antigen is unknown. Base qualities are not at hand, and no much larger clone is one base apart.

Using the deep immunoSEQ assay, TCR CDR3 regions were amplified from genomic DNA by multiplex PCR. Extracted genomic DNA from each cell subset was distributed evenly across all wells of several immunoSEQ 96-well plates, and each plate was treated as a replicate. For sorted subsets, roughly 200 ng of genomic DNA, equivalent to roughly 30,000 T cell genomes, went into each replicate PCR. Purified libraries were quantified with a Qubit 3.0 fluorometer, sized on a Bioanalyzer 2100, and re-quantified with the KAPA Library Quantification kit. Every immunoSEQ 96-well plate was sequenced on a separate single-read 150-cycle Illumina NextSeq 550 flow cell. The source study handled its data this way. Because the immunoSEQ output included only junctional sequences and no quality scores, the filtering could not be the same as the filtering used for full-length reads. Sequences were annotated with PyIR, a Python wrapper for IgBLAST v1.9, and V/J genes and CDR3 were assigned using IMGT germline references. Reads with weak V/J assignments (E-value above 1e-6), missing CDR3, stop codons, out-of-frame junctions, or ambiguous translated residues were removed. V3J clonotypes were defined as sequences sharing an identical inferred V gene, J gene, and CDR3 amino acid sequence. To compute the percentage overlap between repertoires, the number of shared unique clonotypes was divided by the size of the smaller repertoire. RTK rarefaction, the Chao1 estimator, and Recon v2.1 estimates of unobserved clonotypes were used to assess repertoire richness. OLGA was used to compute generation probabilities for all TCRbeta clonotypes that the gDNA method yielded from a handful of donors. TCRdb holds this immuneACCESS table with in-frame rearrangements only. Some clones are missing; in checked studies, unresolved V genes explain under half, and the rest has no known cause. V and J calls and clone size are copied from that table; D and trimming were computed from the DNA. The sample table shows some 660,000 clones, and around four fifths are seen once. The leading ten clones occupy around 1.8% of the sample.

According to the germline V gene, CDR1 reads SGHTA and CDR2 reads FQGNSA. Compared with germline, V lacks 6 bases and J lacks 1 base; bases without a gene match: 8. Counted from cysteine to phenylalanine, this CDR3 has 16 amino acids. Of all the DNA, just the CDR3 is kept, 48 bases in frame from base 1. Here is what the overall study found, with its caveats: Based on pairwise subsampling, the degree of clonotype sharing among donors was expected to be affected by sequencing depth. Incomplete sequencing was indicated by rarefaction of sorted-subset datasets, despite the large sequencing depth. Naive subsets generally had larger estimated clonotype richness than memory subsets. Because the study included a small number of donors, the genetic and exposure-history diversity represented was limited. Only blood was sampled, and tissue TCR repertoires likely differ from those in blood. Higher generation probabilities were observed for clonotypes shared by all four sorted-subset donors than for non-shared clonotypes. Across a few donors, approximately 5% of naive CD4, roughly 3.3% of naive CD8, roughly 2.2% of memory CD4, and under 0.45% of memory CD8 clonotypes were shared.

The donors were healthy, HIV-negative adults who had no recently reported acute infections or vaccinations. All donors were Caucasian adults living in Nashville, Tennessee, USA. Magnetic negative selection was used to enrich CD4+ T cells, after which naive cells were positively selected on CD45RA and the negative fraction became the memory subset. Blood was obtained by leukapheresis, after which PBMCs were separated by Ficoll-Histopaque density gradient centrifugation and cryopreserved in liquid nitrogen vapor phase. Analytical flow cytometry was used to check the purity and quantity of each magnetically sorted T cell population. Each sorted fraction had its genomic DNA isolated and then quantified by UV absorbance on a Nanodrop 2000c.

This TCR derives from a woman under 40 in good health. The specimen was memory CD4+ T cells sorted from blood. In light of the paper, this sample's cell subset or site label describes: CD45RA-negative fraction. The chain is made from TRBV7-2 and TRBJ2-7; 11 central nucleotides agree with TRBD2. At the DNA level, the sequence is TGTGCCAGCAGGCCCCGACTAGCGGGACATTCCTACGAGCAGTACTTC. Translated, it reads CASRPRLAGHSYEQYF.